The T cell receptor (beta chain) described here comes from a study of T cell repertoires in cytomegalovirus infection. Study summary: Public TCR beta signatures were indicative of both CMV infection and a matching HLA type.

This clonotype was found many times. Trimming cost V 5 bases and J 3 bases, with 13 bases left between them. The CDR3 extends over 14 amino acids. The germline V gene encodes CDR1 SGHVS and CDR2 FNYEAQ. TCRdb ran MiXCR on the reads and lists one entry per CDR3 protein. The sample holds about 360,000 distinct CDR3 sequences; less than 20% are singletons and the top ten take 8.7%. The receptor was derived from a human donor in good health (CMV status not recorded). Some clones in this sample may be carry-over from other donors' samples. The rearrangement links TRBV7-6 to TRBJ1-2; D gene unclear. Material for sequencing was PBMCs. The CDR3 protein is CASSPRAGDYGYTF. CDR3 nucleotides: TGTGCCAGCAGCCCCCGGGCTGGGGACTATGGCTACACCTTC.